The text below deals with one T cell receptor beta chain. Its target is not known. What made the TCR beta cDNA was 5'RACE template switching with UMIs. Reprocessing the 5' RACE reads, TCRdb reports a single entry for every CDR3 protein and omits DNA. This listing includes about 460,000 distinct CDR3 sequences. These data belong to a study of T cells expressing NK-cell markers. Study-level information: Sorted CD3+CD56-NKG2C+, CD3+CD56+NKG2C+ and CD3+CD56+NKG2C- T cells supplied the TCR beta repertoires. Points from the study as a whole: HCMV specificity of the expanded NKG2C+ T cell clones was not established.

Germline-derived CDR1 and CDR2 are SGDLS and YYNGEE. CDR3 length: 15 amino acids. The sequenced sample was blood T cells: a sorted CD56 or NKG2C T cell subset, CD4+ or CD8+ T cells, or bulk PBMC T cells (not recorded which). The sequence derives from a woman aged 45 to 65 in good health. The V call is TRBV9, the J call TRBJ2-1; the D call of TRBD1 rests on TCRdb alone, since no DNA is present to check it. CDR3 residues: CASSVGDRGWYEQFF.